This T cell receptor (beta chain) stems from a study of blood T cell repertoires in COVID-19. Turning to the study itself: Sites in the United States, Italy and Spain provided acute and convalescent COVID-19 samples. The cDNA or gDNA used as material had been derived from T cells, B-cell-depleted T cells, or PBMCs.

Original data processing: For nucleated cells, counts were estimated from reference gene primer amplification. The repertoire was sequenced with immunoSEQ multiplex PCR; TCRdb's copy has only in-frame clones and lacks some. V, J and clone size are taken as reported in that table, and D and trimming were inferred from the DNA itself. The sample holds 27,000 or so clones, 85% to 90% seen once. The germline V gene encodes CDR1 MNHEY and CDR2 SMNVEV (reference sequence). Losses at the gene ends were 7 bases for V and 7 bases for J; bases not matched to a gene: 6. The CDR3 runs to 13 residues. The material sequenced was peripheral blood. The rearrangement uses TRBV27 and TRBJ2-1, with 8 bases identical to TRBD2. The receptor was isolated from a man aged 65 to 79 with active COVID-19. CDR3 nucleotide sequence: TGTGCCAGCACCTTAGCGGGGAAAAATGAGCAGTTCTTC. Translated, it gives CASTLAGKNEQFF.